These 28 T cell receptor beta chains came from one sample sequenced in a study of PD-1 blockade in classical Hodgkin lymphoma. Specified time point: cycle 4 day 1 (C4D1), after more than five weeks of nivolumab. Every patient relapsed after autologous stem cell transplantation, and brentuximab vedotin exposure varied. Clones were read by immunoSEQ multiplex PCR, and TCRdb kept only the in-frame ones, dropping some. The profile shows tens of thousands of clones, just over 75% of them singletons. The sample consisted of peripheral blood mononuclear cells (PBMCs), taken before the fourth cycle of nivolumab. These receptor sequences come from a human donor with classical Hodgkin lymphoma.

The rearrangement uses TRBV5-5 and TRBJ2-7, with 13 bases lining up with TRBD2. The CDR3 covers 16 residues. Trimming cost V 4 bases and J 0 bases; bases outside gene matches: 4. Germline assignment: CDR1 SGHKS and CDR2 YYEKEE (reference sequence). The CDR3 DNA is TGTGCCAGCAGCCCGACTAGCGGGGGGAACTCCTACGAGCAGTACTTC. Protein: CASSPTSGGNSYEQYF.

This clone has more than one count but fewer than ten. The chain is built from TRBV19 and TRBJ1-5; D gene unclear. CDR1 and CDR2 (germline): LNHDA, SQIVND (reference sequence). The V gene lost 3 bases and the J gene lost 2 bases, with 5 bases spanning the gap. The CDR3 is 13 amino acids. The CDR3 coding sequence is TGTGCCAGTAGTATGAGGGGCAATCAGCCCCAGCATTTT. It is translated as CASSMRGNQPQHF.

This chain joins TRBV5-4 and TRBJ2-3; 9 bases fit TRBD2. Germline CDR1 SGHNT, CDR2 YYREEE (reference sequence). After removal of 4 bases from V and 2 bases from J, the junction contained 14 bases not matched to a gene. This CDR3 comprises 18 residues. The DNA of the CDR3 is TGTGCCAGCAGCCGGACCGAGCTAGCGGGGATCTTCACAGATACGCAGTATTTT. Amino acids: CASSRTELAGIFTDTQYF.

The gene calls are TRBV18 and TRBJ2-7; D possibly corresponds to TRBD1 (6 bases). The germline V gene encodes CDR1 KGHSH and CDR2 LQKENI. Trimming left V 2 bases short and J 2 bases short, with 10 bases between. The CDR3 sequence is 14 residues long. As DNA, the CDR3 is TGTGCCAGCTCACCATGGGGACAACCCTACGAGCAGTACTTC. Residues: CASSPWGQPYEQYF.

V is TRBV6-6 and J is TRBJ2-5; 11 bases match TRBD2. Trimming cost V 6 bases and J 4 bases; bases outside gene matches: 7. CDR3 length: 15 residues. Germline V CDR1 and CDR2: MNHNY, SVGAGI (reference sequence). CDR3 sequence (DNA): TGTGCCAGCAGATCTACTAGCGGGGGTCGAGAGACCCAGTACTTC. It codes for CASRSTSGGRETQYF.

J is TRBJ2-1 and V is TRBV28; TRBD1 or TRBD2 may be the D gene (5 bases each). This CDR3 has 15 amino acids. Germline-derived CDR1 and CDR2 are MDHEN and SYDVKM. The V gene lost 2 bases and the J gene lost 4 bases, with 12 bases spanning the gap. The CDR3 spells CASSLQPGQYNEQFF. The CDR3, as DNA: TGTGCCAGCAGTTTACAACCGGGGCAGTACAATGAGCAGTTCTTC.

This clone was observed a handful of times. Written as DNA, the CDR3 is TGTGCCAGCAGCTTAGATCAGGGGGCGACCTACGAGCAGTACTTC. Translation gives CASSLDQGATYEQYF. The chain uses TRBV7-2 and TRBJ2-7, with 8 bases identical to TRBD1. There are 15 residues in the CDR3. The V segment lost 1 base and the J segment 2 bases; nucleotides outside the gene matches: 4. CDR1 SGHTA and CDR2 FQGNSA come from the germline V gene. The full variable domain, its missing parts supplied by reference TRBV7-2 and TRBJ2-7, is GAGVSQSPSNKVTEKGKDVELRCDPISGHTALYWYRQSLGQGLEFLIYFQGNSAPDKSGLPSDRFSAERTGGSVSTLTIQRTQQEDSAVYLCASSLDQGATYEQYFGPGTRLTVT.

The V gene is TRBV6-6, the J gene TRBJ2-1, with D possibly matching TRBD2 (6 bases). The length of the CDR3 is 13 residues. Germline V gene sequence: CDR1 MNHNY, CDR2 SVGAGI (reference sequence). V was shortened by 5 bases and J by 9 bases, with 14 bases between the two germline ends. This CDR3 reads CASSPNVGGEQFF. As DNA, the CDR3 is TGTGCCAGCAGTCCCAACGTGGGGGGTGAGCAGTTCTTC.

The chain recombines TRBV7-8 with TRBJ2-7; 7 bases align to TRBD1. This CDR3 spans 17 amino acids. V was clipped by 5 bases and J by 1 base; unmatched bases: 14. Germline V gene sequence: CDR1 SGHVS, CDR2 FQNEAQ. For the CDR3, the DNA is TGTGCCAGCAGCCCCCCGGGACAGAAGGATCCTTCCTACGAGCAGTACTTC. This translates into CASSPPGQKDPSYEQYF.

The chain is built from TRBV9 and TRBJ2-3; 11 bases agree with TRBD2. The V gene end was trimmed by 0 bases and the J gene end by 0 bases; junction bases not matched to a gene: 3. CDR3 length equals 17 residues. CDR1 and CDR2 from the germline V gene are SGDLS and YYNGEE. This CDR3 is CASSVGIAGGSTDTQYF. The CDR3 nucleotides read TGTGCCAGCAGCGTAGGGATAGCGGGGGGGAGCACAGATACGCAGTATTTT. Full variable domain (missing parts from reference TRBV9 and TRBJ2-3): DSGVTQTPKHLITATGQRVTLRCSPRSGDLSVYWYQQSLDQGLQFLIQYYNGEERAKGNILERFSAQQFPDLHSELNLSSLELGDSALYFCASSVGIAGGSTDTQYFGPGTRLTVL.

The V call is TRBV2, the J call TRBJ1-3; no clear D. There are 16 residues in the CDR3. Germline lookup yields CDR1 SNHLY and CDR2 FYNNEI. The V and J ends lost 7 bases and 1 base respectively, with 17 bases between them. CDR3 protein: CASTLQAPGSGNTIYF. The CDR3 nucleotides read TGTGCCAGCACCCTTCAGGCCCCGGGTTCTGGAAACACCATATATTTT.

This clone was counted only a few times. DNA for the CDR3: TGTGCCAGCTCACCAGCACTGAACACTGAAGCTTTCTTT. Translated, it gives CASSPALNTEAFF. The chain joins TRBV18 to TRBJ1-1; no definite D call. Trimming removed 2 bases from V and 0 bases from J, with 4 bases in between. This CDR3 contains 13 residues. The V gene's germline CDR1 is KGHSH and CDR2 LQKENI.

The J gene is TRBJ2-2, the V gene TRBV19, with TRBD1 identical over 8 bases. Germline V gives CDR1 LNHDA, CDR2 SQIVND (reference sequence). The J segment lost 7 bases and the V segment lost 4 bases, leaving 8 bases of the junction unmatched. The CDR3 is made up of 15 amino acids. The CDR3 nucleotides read TGTGCCAGTAGTACAGCAGGGGGCGTCTTCGGGGAGCTGTTTTTT. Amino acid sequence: CASSTAGGVFGELFF.

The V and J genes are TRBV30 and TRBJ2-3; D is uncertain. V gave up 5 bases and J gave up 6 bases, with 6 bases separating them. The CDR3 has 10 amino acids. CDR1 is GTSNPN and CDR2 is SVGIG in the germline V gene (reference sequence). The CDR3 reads CAWGVDTQYF. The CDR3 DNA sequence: TGTGCCTGGGGCGTTGATACGCAGTATTTT.

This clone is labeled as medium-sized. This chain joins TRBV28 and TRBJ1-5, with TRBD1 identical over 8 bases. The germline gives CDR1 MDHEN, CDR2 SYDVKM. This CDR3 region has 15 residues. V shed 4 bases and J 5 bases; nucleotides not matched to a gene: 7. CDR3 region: CASSSDRALYQPQHF. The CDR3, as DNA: TGTGCCAGCAGTTCGGACAGGGCCCTGTATCAGCCCCAGCATTTT.

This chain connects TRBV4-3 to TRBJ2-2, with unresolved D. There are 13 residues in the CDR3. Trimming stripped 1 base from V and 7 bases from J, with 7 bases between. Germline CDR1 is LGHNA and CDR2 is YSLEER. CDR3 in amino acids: CASSQGINGELFF. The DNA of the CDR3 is TGCGCCAGCAGCCAAGGGATTAACGGGGAGCTGTTTTTT.

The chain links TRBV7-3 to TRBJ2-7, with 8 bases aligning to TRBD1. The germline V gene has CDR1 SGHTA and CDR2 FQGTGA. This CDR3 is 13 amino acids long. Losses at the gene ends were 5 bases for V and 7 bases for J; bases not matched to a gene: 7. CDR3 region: CASSVITGGEQYF. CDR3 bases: TGTGCCAGCAGCGTGATAACAGGGGGAGAGCAGTACTTC.

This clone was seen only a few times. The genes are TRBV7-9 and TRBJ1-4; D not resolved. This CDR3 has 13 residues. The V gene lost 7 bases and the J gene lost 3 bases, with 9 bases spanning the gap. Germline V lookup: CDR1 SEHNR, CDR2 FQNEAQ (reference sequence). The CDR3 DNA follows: TGTGCCAGCAACCCGGACGCTAATGAAAAACTGTTTTTT. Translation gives CASNPDANEKLFF.

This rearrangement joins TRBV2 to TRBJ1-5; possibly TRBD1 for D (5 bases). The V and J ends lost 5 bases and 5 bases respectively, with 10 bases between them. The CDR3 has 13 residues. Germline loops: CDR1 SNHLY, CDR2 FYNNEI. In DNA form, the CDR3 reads TGTGCCAGCAGTCAGGGCCTGGATCAGCCCCAGCATTTT. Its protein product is CASSQGLDQPQHF.

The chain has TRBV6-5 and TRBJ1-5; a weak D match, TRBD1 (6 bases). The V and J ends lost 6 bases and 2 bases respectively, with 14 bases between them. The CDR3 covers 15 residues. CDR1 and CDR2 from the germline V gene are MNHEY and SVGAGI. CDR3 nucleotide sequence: TGTGCCAGCAGACCACAGGGTCGGGGCAATCAGCCCCAGCATTTT. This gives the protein CASRPQGRGNQPQHF.

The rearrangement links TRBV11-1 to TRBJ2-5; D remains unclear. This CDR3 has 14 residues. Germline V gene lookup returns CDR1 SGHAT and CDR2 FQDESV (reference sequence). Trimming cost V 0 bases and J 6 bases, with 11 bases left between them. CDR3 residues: CASSLAFGGKTQYF. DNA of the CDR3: TGTGCCAGCAGCTTAGCCTTCGGTGGGAAGACCCAGTACTTC.

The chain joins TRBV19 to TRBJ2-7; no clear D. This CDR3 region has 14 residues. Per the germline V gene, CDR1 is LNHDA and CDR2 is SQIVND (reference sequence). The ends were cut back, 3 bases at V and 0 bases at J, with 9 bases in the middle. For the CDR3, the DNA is TGTGCCAGTAGTATGAGTTCAGGCTCCTACGAGCAGTACTTC. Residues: CASSMSSGSYEQYF.

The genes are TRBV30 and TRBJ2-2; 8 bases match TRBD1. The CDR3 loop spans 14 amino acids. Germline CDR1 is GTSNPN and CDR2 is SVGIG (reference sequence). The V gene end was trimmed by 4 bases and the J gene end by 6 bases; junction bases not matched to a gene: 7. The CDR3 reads CAWTGGVLAGELFF. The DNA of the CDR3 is TGTGCCTGGACAGGGGGCGTTTTGGCCGGGGAGCTGTTTTTT.

CDR3 sequence: CASSEPSRDYGYTF. The CDR3 nucleotides are TGTGCCAGCAGTGAGCCCAGCAGGGACTATGGCTACACCTTC. The chain couples TRBV25-1 to TRBJ1-2, with a weak D call TRBD1 (5 bases). With 3 bases removed from V and 3 bases from J, the gap between germline ends came to 11 bases. CDR1 is MGHDK and CDR2 is SYGVNS in the germline V gene. The CDR3 covers 14 residues.

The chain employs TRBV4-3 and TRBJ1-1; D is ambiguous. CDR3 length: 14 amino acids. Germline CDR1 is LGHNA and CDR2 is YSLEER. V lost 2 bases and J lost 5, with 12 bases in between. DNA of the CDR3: TGCGCCAGCAGCCAATTGGCCGCCGGTACTGAAGCTTTCTTT. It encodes CASSQLAAGTEAFF.

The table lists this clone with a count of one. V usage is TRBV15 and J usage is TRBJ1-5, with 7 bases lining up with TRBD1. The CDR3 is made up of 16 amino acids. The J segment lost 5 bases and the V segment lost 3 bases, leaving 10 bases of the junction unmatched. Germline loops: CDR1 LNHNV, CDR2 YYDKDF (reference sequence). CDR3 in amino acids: CATSSLGTAIHQPQHF. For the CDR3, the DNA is TGTGCCACCAGCAGCCTGGGGACAGCAATTCATCAGCCCCAGCATTTT.

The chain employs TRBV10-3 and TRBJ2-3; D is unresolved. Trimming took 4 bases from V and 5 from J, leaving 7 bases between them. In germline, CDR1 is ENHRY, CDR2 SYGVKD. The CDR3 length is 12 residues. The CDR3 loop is CAISVTGDTQYF. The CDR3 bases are TGTGCCATCAGTGTTACGGGAGATACGCAGTATTTT.

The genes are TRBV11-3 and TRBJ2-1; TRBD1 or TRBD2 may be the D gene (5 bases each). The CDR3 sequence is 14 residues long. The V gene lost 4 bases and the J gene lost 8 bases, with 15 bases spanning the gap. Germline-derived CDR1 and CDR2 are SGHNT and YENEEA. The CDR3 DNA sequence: TGTGCCAGCAGCTCCGGGACCCCGGGCCATGAGCAGTTCTTC. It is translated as CASSSGTPGHEQFF.